This T cell receptor beta chain stems from a study of cytomegalovirus exposure and HLA in healthy donors. Study outcomes and limitations: First-cohort TCR clusters were later found to tend to co-occur in the 90 to 150 validation repertoires.

Concerning this clone itself: Its antigen is currently unknown. Other DNA sequences from this sample encode an identical CDR3 as well.

The assay was immunoSEQ multiplex PCR, and TCRdb's table has in-frame clones only and misses some. The sample includes 90,000 to 150,000 clones, roughly 90% seen only once; the top ten take under 6.5%. The sequenced sample consisted of PBMCs. The sequence derives from a woman under 30 in good health and CMV-seropositive.

The CDR3 spells CASSFGGNQPQHF. Here the CDR3 DNA reads TGTGCCAGCAGTTTTGGAGGCAATCAGCCCCAGCATTTT. The chain carries TRBV27 and TRBJ1-5; no reliable D call. Germline lookup yields CDR1 MNHEY and CDR2 SMNVEV (reference sequence). The CDR3 loop spans 13 amino acids. Trimming removed 3 bases from V and 2 bases from J, with 5 bases in between.